The next 7 T cell receptor beta chains were all read from a single sample in a study of T cell responses to AZD1222 COVID-19 vaccine. Using immunoSEQ multiplex PCR, the repertoire was profiled, and TCRdb retains in-frame clones only, with some absent. The sample includes about 110,000 clones, 80% to 95% seen only once; the top ten take roughly 5.6%. The material sequenced was peripheral blood, taken 28 days after the second AZD1222 dose. These receptors all stem from an adult who received the AZD1222 COVID-19 vaccine.

The genes are TRBV7-2 and TRBJ2-1; 7 nucleotides match TRBD2. The V gene end was trimmed by 1 base and the J gene end by 9 bases; junction bases not matched to a gene: 3. The CDR3 length is 13 residues. Germline values: CDR1 SGHTA, CDR2 FQGNSA. The CDR3, as DNA: TGTGCCAGCAGCTTAGTGGGGGGGACTGAGCAGTTCTTC. This translates into CASSLVGGTEQFF.

The V call is TRBV2, the J call TRBJ1-2, with D possibly matching TRBD1 (5 bases). V shed 5 bases and J shed 4 bases, with 11 bases lying between them. The CDR3 has 13 amino acids. The germline gives CDR1 SNHLY, CDR2 FYNNEI. CDR3: CASSSRGIYGYTF. DNA for the CDR3: TGTGCCAGCAGTTCGAGGGGAATCTATGGCTACACCTTC.

This chain links TRBV15 with TRBJ1-4; maybe TRBD1 (6 bases). This CDR3 comprises 16 residues. Per germline, CDR1 LNHNV and CDR2 YYDKDF (reference sequence). Trimming took off 0 bases at V and 5 bases at J, with 13 bases between the two ends. CDR3 amino acids: CATSRDRVGGNEKLFF. In nucleotides, the CDR3 is TGTGCCACCAGCAGAGATCGGGTAGGGGGGAATGAAAAACTGTTTTTT.

The chain combines TRBV10-3 with TRBJ1-4; TRBD1 might be the D (5 bases). The CDR3 is made up of 15 amino acids. The ends were cut back, 2 bases at V and 7 bases at J, with 14 bases in the middle. Germline values: CDR1 ENHRY, CDR2 SYGVKD. CDR3 sequence reads: CAISEVVTGVEKLFF. As DNA, the CDR3 is TGTGCCATCAGTGAGGTTGTCACGGGGGTTGAAAAACTGTTTTTT.

This chain uses TRBV3-1 (or the pseudogene TRBV3-2) with TRBJ2-3; D is unclear. CDR3 length: 14 amino acids. V dropped 3 bases and J dropped 0 bases, with 7 bases sitting between them. Germline values: CDR1 LGHDT, CDR2 YNNKEL (reference sequence). The CDR3 nucleotides are TGTGCCAGCAGCCACGCACCGAGCACAGATACGCAGTATTTT. The encoded protein is CASSHAPSTDTQYF.

The chain uses TRBV3-1 (or the pseudogene TRBV3-2) and TRBJ1-1; D is uncertain. V lost 0 bases, J lost 4 bases, and 15 bases lay in between. The CDR3 has 16 residues. The germline CDR1 and CDR2 sequences are LGHDT and YNNKEL (reference sequence). The CDR3 spells CASSQERSIWGTEAFF. The CDR3 DNA sequence: TGTGCCAGCAGCCAAGAAAGGAGTATTTGGGGCACTGAAGCTTTCTTT.

The chain combines TRBV3-1 (or the pseudogene TRBV3-2) with TRBJ2-5, with D perhaps being TRBD1 or TRBD2 (5 bases each). CDR1 is LGHDT, CDR2 YNNKEL, per germline (reference sequence). The CDR3 runs to 16 residues. Trimming removed 0 bases from V and 0 bases from J, with 11 bases in between. This CDR3 reads CASSQDGASYQETQYF. The CDR3 DNA reads TGTGCCAGCAGCCAAGATGGGGCTAGCTACCAAGAGACCCAGTACTTC.